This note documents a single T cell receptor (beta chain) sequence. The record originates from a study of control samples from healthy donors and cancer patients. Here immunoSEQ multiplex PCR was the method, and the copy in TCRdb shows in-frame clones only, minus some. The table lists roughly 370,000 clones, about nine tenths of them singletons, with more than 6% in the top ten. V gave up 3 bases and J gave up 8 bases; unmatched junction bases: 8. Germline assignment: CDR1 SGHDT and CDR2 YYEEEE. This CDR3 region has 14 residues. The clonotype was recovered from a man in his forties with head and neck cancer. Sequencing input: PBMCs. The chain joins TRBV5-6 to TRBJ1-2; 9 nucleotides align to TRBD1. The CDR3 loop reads CASSYGTGSGGYTF. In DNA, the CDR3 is TGTGCCAGCAGCTACGGGACAGGGTCTGGCGGCTACACCTTC.